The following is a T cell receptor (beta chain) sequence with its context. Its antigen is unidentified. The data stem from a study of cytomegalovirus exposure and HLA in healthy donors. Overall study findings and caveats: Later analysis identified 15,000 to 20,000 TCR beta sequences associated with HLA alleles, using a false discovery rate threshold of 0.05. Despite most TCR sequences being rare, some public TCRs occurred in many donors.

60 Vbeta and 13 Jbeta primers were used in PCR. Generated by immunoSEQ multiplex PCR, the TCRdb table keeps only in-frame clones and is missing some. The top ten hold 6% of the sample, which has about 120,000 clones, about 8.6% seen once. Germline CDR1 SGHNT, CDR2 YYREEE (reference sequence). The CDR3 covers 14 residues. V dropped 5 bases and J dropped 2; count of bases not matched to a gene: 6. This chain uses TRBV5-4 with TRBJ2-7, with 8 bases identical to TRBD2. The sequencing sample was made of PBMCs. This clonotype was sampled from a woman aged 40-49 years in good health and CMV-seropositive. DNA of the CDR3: TGTGCCAGCAGTCCATCGGGGGGGACCTACGAGCAGTACTTC. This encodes CASSPSGGTYEQYF.